This is a list of T cell receptor beta chains from one sample in a study of blood T cell repertoires in COVID-19. Profiled with immunoSEQ multiplex PCR; TCRdb holds only in-frame clones, not every one. The table records about 140,000 clones, almost 90% of them present only once. The sequencing input was peripheral blood. Receptor source: a woman between 55 and 75 years old with acute or convalescent COVID-19. The CDR3 runs from the conserved cysteine through the conserved F or W. A D gene is named only where the DNA matches it firmly. For some rows the clone size is stated as once, few or many, or as a class when expanded; others skip it.

D	V	size	J	CDR3	DNA
-	TRBV3-1/TRBV3-2	-	TRBJ1-2	CASSQRTGGAHNYGYTF	TGTGCCAGCAGCCAAAGAACCGGTGGTGCGCATAACTATGGCTACACCTTC
-	TRBV28	-	TRBJ1-1	CASSLGYSEAFF	TGTGCCAGCAGTTTAGGTTACAGTGAAGCTTTCTTT
TRBD1	TRBV27	-	TRBJ2-2	CASSPSGTGKRELFF	TGTGCCAGCAGTCCATCCGGGACAGGGAAGCGGGAGCTGTTTTTT
-	TRBV19	-	TRBJ2-2	CASSIERTGELFF	TGTGCCAGTAGTATAGAGCGCACCGGGGAGCTGTTTTTT
-	TRBV3-1/TRBV3-2	-	TRBJ1-5	CASSQGGGGQPQHF	TGTGCCAGCAGCCAAGGAGGGGGTGGTCAGCCCCAGCATTTT
TRBD1	TRBV5-1	-	TRBJ2-7	CASSRRDRPYEQYF	TGCGCCAGCAGTCGAAGGGACAGGCCCTACGAGCAGTACTTC
-	TRBV12-3/TRBV12-4	-	TRBJ2-1	CASSLAGPRKQFF	TGTGCCAGCAGTTTAGCGGGGCCCAGAAAGCAGTTCTTC
TRBD2	TRBV7-2	-	TRBJ2-1	CASSDRGLAGEQFF	TGTGCCAGCAGCGATAGGGGACTAGCGGGTGAGCAGTTCTTC
TRBD1	TRBV19	once	TRBJ1-1	CASSSGQGTTGTEAFF	TGTGCCAGTAGTTCGGGACAGGGGACGACGGGCACTGAAGCTTTCTTT
TRBD1	TRBV3-1/TRBV3-2	-	TRBJ2-7	CASSQALLRDRGAYEQYF	TGTGCCAGCAGCCAAGCCCTCCTCCGAGACAGGGGCGCCTACGAGCAGTACTTC
TRBD1	TRBV18	once	TRBJ1-1	CASSPFSEQGNEAFF	TGTGCCAGCTCACCATTTAGCGAACAGGGGAATGAAGCTTTCTTT
TRBD1	TRBV5-1	-	TRBJ1-6	CASTGGQGWGWSPLHF	TGCGCCAGCACGGGAGGACAGGGGTGGGGATGGTCACCCCTCCACTTT
-	TRBV7-6	-	TRBJ1-5	CASSLEAGSSPQPQHF	TGTGCCAGCAGCTTAGAGGCAGGGTCTAGTCCTCAGCCCCAGCATTTT
-	TRBV30	-	TRBJ1-1	CAWSTTPNTEAFF	TGTGCCTGGAGTACCACACCGAACACTGAAGCTTTCTTT
-	TRBV5-5	-	TRBJ1-3	CASTQGQGRNTIYF	TGTGCCAGCACCCAAGGTCAGGGGAGAAACACCATATATTTT
TRBD1	TRBV5-4	-	TRBJ1-4	CASSGTTQGQANEKLFF	TGTGCCAGCAGCGGAACTACCCAGGGACAGGCTAATGAAAAACTGTTTTTT
TRBD1	TRBV4-1	-	TRBJ1-2	CASSQGQDYGYTF	TGCGCCAGCAGCCAGGGACAGGACTATGGCTACACCTTC
-	TRBV7-7	-	TRBJ2-1	CASSLGFTGDNEQFF	TGTGCTAGCAGCTTGGGATTTACGGGGGACAATGAGCAGTTCTTC
TRBD1	TRBV10-3	-	TRBJ1-5	CAISARTGGLSNQPQHF	TGTGCCATCAGTGCCAGGACAGGGGGATTGAGCAATCAGCCCCAGCATTTT
-	TRBV9	once	TRBJ1-1	CASSVERGENTEAFF	TGTGCCAGCAGCGTAGAGCGGGGGGAGAACACTGAAGCTTTCTTT
-	TRBV15	-	TRBJ1-1	CATSPGGPVNTEAFF	TGTGCCACCAGCCCCGGGGGTCCCGTGAACACTGAAGCTTTCTTT
-	TRBV6-5	-	TRBJ1-1	CASTSDGRRTEAFF	TGTGCCAGCACTTCGGACGGCCGGAGGACTGAAGCTTTCTTT
-	TRBV10-3	-	TRBJ2-1	CAISGNRVDEQFF	TGTGCCATCAGTGGAAACAGGGTTGATGAGCAGTTCTTC
TRBD1	TRBV2	-	TRBJ1-6	CASSEGTGVAPLHF	TGTGCCAGCAGTGAGGGGACAGGAGTCGCACCCCTCCACTTT
-	TRBV4-3	-	TRBJ1-5	CASSQDRGPSNQPQHF	TGCGCCAGCAGCCAAGATCGGGGTCCTAGCAATCAGCCCCAGCATTTT
-	TRBV5-1	-	TRBJ1-2	CASSQVGQLNYGYTF	TGCGCCAGCAGCCAGGTCGGACAGCTTAACTATGGCTACACCTTC
-	TRBV9	-	TRBJ1-1	CASSVAGLGINTEAFF	TGTGCCAGCAGCGTAGCAGGATTAGGTATCAACACTGAAGCTTTCTTT
-	TRBV9	-	TRBJ1-2	CASSAREGDYGYTF	TGTGCCAGCAGCGCCCGGGAGGGTGACTATGGCTACACCTTC
TRBD1	TRBV28	-	TRBJ1-6	CASIPSGQGDSPLHF	TGTGCCAGCATCCCCTCGGGACAGGGGGATTCACCCCTCCACTTT
-	TRBV7-2	-	TRBJ1-2	CASSLESAYGGYTF	TGTGCCAGCAGCTTAGAAAGTGCTTACGGTGGCTACACCTTC
-	TRBV12-3/TRBV12-4	-	TRBJ1-2	CASSLRIGVGYTF	TGTGCCAGCAGTTTGAGGATAGGGGTCGGCTACACCTTC
-	TRBV18	-	TRBJ1-1	CASSPRAGTGDTEAFF	TGTGCCAGCTCACCACGGGCTGGGACGGGGGACACTGAAGCTTTCTTT
TRBD2	TRBV9	-	TRBJ2-7	CASSAPPSGGTPVYEQYF	TGTGCCAGCAGCGCTCCTCCGAGCGGGGGGACTCCCGTCTACGAGCAGTACTTC
TRBD1	TRBV9	-	TRBJ1-6	CASSSRTGGNSPLHF	TGTGCCAGCAGCTCCCGGACAGGGGGTAATTCACCCCTCCACTTT
-	TRBV11-2	-	TRBJ2-3	CASSLRGGRGLEDTQYF	TGTGCCAGCAGCCTTCGCGGGGGCAGGGGGCTAGAAGATACGCAGTATTTT
TRBD1	TRBV6-6	-	TRBJ1-1	CASSSRTGAEAFF	TGTGCCAGCAGTTCCAGGACAGGGGCCGAAGCTTTCTTT
TRBD1	TRBV19	-	TRBJ1-5	CASSTGGSQPQHF	TGTGCCAGTAGTACAGGGGGAAGTCAGCCCCAGCATTTT
-	TRBV7-2	-	TRBJ2-2	CASSHGGGGGELFF	TGTGCCAGCAGCCACGGTGGAGGCGGCGGGGAGCTGTTTTTT
-	TRBV3-1/TRBV3-2	once	TRBJ2-5	CASRSGLGRETQYF	TGTGCCAGCAGGTCGGGCCTGGGGAGGGAGACCCAGTACTTC
-	TRBV18	-	TRBJ1-1	CASSATSGDAEAFF	TGTGCCAGCTCAGCCACGTCGGGGGACGCTGAAGCTTTCTTT